This TCR beta chain was obtained from a study of blood T cell repertoires in COVID-19. Assay used: immunoSEQ multiplex PCR; TCRdb lists only in-frame clones, some missing. The sample has tens of thousands of clones, roughly 92% seen once; the top ten hold approximately 6%. The clonotype was recovered from a human donor in a cohort sampled during active COVID-19. Input material: peripheral blood.

The CDR3 sequence: CSASLQAHEQYF. For the CDR3, the DNA is TGCAGTGCTAGTCTGCAGGCCCACGAGCAGTACTTC. The chain links TRBV20-1 to TRBJ2-7; D remains ambiguous. The germline V and J ends were trimmed by 3 bases and 5 bases, with 11 bases remaining between them. This CDR3 spans 12 amino acids. CDR1 and CDR2 from the germline V gene are DFQATT and SNEGSKA (reference sequence).